Shown below are 20 T cell receptor beta chains from a single sample sequenced in a study of T-cell memory formation after mild COVID-19. TCRdb used MiXCR to reprocess the 5' RACE reads, holding one entry per CDR3 protein. The table lists roughly 310,000 distinct CDR3 sequences, 15% to 20% of them singletons, with approximately 20% in the top ten. Sequencing was done on a sample of PBMCs or a T cell subset sorted from them (not recorded which). These receptor sequences come from a man aged 18 to 30 who had mild COVID-19 (a few samples of this study predate the infection). Cell type and time point are not known.

The sample holds many counts of this clonotype. The V and J genes are TRBV10-3 and TRBJ2-1, with TRBD2 as a possible D gene (6 bases). Per the germline V gene, CDR1 is ENHRY and CDR2 is SYGVKD. The CDR3 extends over 14 amino acids. Trimming cost V 11 bases and J 4 bases, with 18 bases left between them. DNA of the CDR3: TGTGCCTCCGGGGTGAGCGGGCTTTACAATGAGCAGTTCTTC. It translates to CASGVSGLYNEQFF.

There are many counts of this clonotype. J is TRBJ1-3 and V is TRBV28; D not certain. The CDR3 loop spans 11 amino acids. V shed 4 bases and J shed 2 bases, with 0 bases lying between them. Germline loops: CDR1 MDHEN, CDR2 SYDVKM. The CDR3 region is CASSSGNTIYF. The CDR3 nucleotides are TGTGCCAGCAGTTCTGGAAACACCATATATTTT.

Only a few counts were recorded for this clonotype. The chain links TRBV7-6 to TRBJ2-3, with a tentative D call TRBD2 (6 bases). The CDR3 totals 14 residues. CDR1 and CDR2 from the germline V gene are SGHVS and FNYEAQ. Trimming pared 5 bases from V and 3 bases from J, leaving 12 bases between. CDR3 DNA: TGTGCCAGCAGCCTTTACGGGGGAACAGATACGCAGTATTTT. This encodes CASSLYGGTDTQYF.

V usage is TRBV5-5 and J usage is TRBJ2-2; either TRBD1 or TRBD2 may supply D (5 bases each). Germline CDR1 SGHKS, CDR2 YYEKEE (reference sequence). The CDR3 contains 14 residues. V was trimmed by 4 bases and J by 1 base, leaving 8 bases between them. CDR3 in DNA: TGTGCCAGCAGCATGGGGGTGAACACCGGGGAGCTGTTTTTT. Its protein product is CASSMGVNTGELFF. The full variable domain, rest sourced from reference TRBV5-5 and TRBJ2-2, is DAGVTQSPTHLIKTRGQQVTLRCSPISGHKSVSWYQQVLGQGPQFIFQYYEKEERGRGNFPDRFSARQFPNYSSELNVNALLLGDSALYLCASSMGVNTGELFFGEGSRLTVL.

This clonotype was found a few times. The genes are TRBV5-1 and TRBJ2-7; the D call may be TRBD1 or TRBD2 (6 bases each). V gave up 4 bases and J gave up 1 base, with 12 bases separating them. Germline assignment: CDR1 SGHRS and CDR2 YFSETQ. The CDR3 runs 14 residues. CDR3 coding DNA: TGCGCCAGCAGCAAGGCGGGACAATCCTACGAGCAGTACGTC. This gives the protein CASSKAGQSYEQYV.

This clonotype was picked up a small number of times. The V call is TRBV5-1, the J call TRBJ2-7; D not resolved. The CDR3 contains 13 residues. The V end lost 0 bases, the J end lost 1 base, and 5 bases lay between the germline ends. From germline, CDR1 is SGHRS and CDR2 YFSETQ. This CDR3 is CASSLVGSYEQYF. The CDR3 DNA follows: TGCGCCAGCAGCTTGGTTGGGTCCTACGAGCAGTACTTC.

In its sample, this clonotype was seen many times. The chain has TRBV5-1 and TRBJ2-5; D gene ambiguous. Germline V gives CDR1 SGHRS, CDR2 YFSETQ. The V and J ends lost 4 bases and 0 bases respectively, with 7 bases between them. The CDR3 spans 13 residues. CDR3 region: CASSLTNQETQYF. The CDR3 DNA reads TGCGCCAGCAGCCTGACAAACCAAGAGACCCAGTACTTC.

This clonotype was seen more than once but under ten times. The gene calls are TRBV7-2 and TRBJ2-1, with no clear D. Germline V gene sequence: CDR1 SGHTA, CDR2 FQGNSA. V lost 6 bases and J 0 bases, leaving 12 bases between the germline ends. The CDR3 is made up of 15 amino acids. For the CDR3, the DNA is TGTGCCAGCAGTACCGATGTAAGCTCCTACAATGAGCAGTTCTTC. Translating gives CASSTDVSSYNEQFF.

This clonotype occurred many times. The V gene is TRBV7-9, the J gene TRBJ2-7; TRBD1 aligns across 8 bases. The CDR3 contains 16 residues. Trimming cost V 5 bases and J 5 bases; bases outside gene matches: 14. Germline lookup yields CDR1 SEHNR and CDR2 FQNEAQ (reference sequence). CDR3 DNA: TGTGCCAGCAGCCAGCGCGGACAGGGCAAGTTCCACGAGCAGTACTTC. As protein: CASSQRGQGKFHEQYF.

As to this clonotype: No DNA is shown, since the ends of the CDR3 on it are uncertain; the CDR3 is the one TCRdb lists. V and J are TRBV12-3 or TRBV12-4 and TRBJ1-1. 14 amino acids form the CDR3, both terminal residues included. CDR3 region: CASSSSTGNTEAFF.

The chain uses TRBV19 and TRBJ2-2; tentative D call: TRBD1 (5 bases). CDR1 and CDR2 (germline): LNHDA, SQIVND (reference sequence). V lost 11 bases, J lost 3 bases, and 13 bases lay in between. This CDR3 has 13 amino acids. This CDR3 reads CASRGWDTGELFF. CDR3 DNA sequence: TGTGCCTCTAGGGGATGGGACACCGGGGAGCTGTTTTTT.

The sample holds a few counts of this clonotype. The chain has TRBV20-1 and TRBJ1-6; D is perhaps TRBD1 (5 bases). Germline CDR1 reads DFQATT; CDR2 reads SNEGSKA (reference sequence). V was shortened by 0 bases and J by 6 bases, with 18 bases between the two germline ends. The CDR3 has 17 residues. The CDR3 reads CSARDLGQPRFNSPLHF. In nucleotides, the CDR3 is TGCAGTGCTAGAGATCTCGGACAACCCCGTTTTAATTCACCCCTCCACTTT.

This clonotype has a count of ten or more. The chain uses TRBV11-2 and TRBJ2-3, with unresolved D. The length of the CDR3 is 13 residues. V was trimmed by 5 bases and J by 5 bases, leaving 11 bases between them. Per the germline V gene, CDR1 is SGHAT and CDR2 is FQNNGV. The CDR3 DNA sequence: TGTGCCAGCAGCCAATTTACCGGAGATACGCAGTATTTT. Protein product: CASSQFTGDTQYF. Filled out from reference TRBV11-2 and TRBJ2-3, the complete variable domain reads EAGVAQSPRYKIIEKRQSVAFWCNPISGHATLYWYQQILGQGPKLLIQFQNNGVVDDSQLPKDRFSAERLKGVDSTLKIQPAKLEDSAVYLCASSQFTGDTQYFGPGTRLTVL.

This chain joins TRBV7-9 and TRBJ1-2; 7 bases match TRBD1. V shed 8 bases and J 7 bases; nucleotides not matched to a gene: 13. Germline CDR1 and CDR2: SEHNR and FQNEAQ (reference sequence). The CDR3 sequence is 14 residues long. CDR3 region: CASGTVPRLAGYTF. In nucleotides, the CDR3 is TGTGCCAGCGGGACAGTTCCTAGACTGGCTGGCTACACCTTC.

The chain's CDR3 is CSATRDRKTGQYF. In DNA form, the CDR3 reads TGCAGTGCTACCCGGGACAGAAAAACGGGGCAGTACTTC. This sequence joins TRBV20-1 and TRBJ2-7; the match to TRBD1 covers 7 bases. CDR3 length: 13 amino acids. The V gene end was trimmed by 4 bases and the J gene end by 9 bases; junction bases not matched to a gene: 12. CDR1 and CDR2 from the germline V gene are DFQATT and SNEGSKA (reference sequence).

This chain connects TRBV5-1 to TRBJ1-4; D may be TRBD1 (6 bases). Germline CDR1 reads SGHRS; CDR2 reads YFSETQ. The germline V and J ends were trimmed by 1 base and 6 bases, with 13 bases remaining between them. This CDR3 is 15 amino acids long. CDR3 sequence (DNA): TGCGCCAGCAGCTTGAGCGGACAGATAGATGAAAAACTGTTTTTT. It specifies CASSLSGQIDEKLFF.

This clonotype has more than one count but fewer than ten. The chain couples TRBV7-2 to TRBJ1-5; no clear D gene. CDR3 length: 15 amino acids. V was shortened by 1 base and J by 3 bases, with 10 bases between the two germline ends. Germline V gene data show CDR1 as SGHTA and CDR2 as FQGNSA. The CDR3 spells CASSLGAGLNQPQHF. The CDR3 DNA reads TGTGCCAGCAGCTTAGGCGCGGGTCTCAATCAGCCCCAGCATTTT. Together with reference TRBV7-2 and TRBJ1-5, the CDR3 gives the full variable domain: GAGVSQSPSNKVTEKGKDVELRCDPISGHTALYWYRQSLGQGLEFLIYFQGNSAPDKSGLPSDRFSAERTGGSVSTLTIQRTQQEDSAVYLCASSLGAGLNQPQHFGDGTRLSIL.

This clonotype was seen a few times. The chain joins TRBV6-5 to TRBJ1-6; D call uncertain. Trimming left V 4 bases short and J 9 bases short, with 13 bases between. The CDR3 has 14 residues. Per the germline V gene, CDR1 is MNHEY and CDR2 is SVGAGI. The CDR3 DNA follows: TGTGCCAGCAGTTTGGAAAGGCCGTCTTCACCCCTCCACTTT. Encoded protein: CASSLERPSSPLHF.

This clonotype was recorded a few times. This chain joins TRBV20-1 and TRBJ1-1; weak D call: TRBD1 (5 bases). Germline V gene sequence: CDR1 DFQATT, CDR2 SNEGSKA (reference sequence). The CDR3 extends over 15 amino acids. Trimming left V 0 bases short and J 2 bases short, with 13 bases between. The CDR3, as DNA: TGCAGTGCTAGAGACCCAGGGTTGTTCAACACTGAAGCTTTCTTT. Its protein product is CSARDPGLFNTEAFF.

This clonotype was picked up a small number of times. This chain uses TRBV20-1 with TRBJ1-5; 7 bases fit TRBD1. Germline CDR1 reads DFQATT; CDR2 reads SNEGSKA (reference sequence). The V and J ends lost 5 bases and 0 bases, in that order; junction bases with no gene match: 10. The CDR3 length is 16 residues. The CDR3 reads CSAQGGQMYSNQPQHF. The CDR3 coding sequence is TGCAGTGCTCAGGGGGGACAGATGTATAGCAATCAGCCCCAGCATTTT.